This is a list of T cell receptor beta chains from one sample in a study of OX40 agonist ivuxolimab in advanced cancers. The table came from immunoSEQ multiplex PCR; TCRdb's copy has only in-frame clones and leaves some out. The sample includes tens of thousands of clones, around 91% seen only once; the top ten take around 0.4%. The source was CD4+ or CD8+ T cells sorted from blood, collected in a trial of the OX40 agonist ivuxolimab. The receptors stem from an adult with an advanced solid tumor such as melanoma, head and neck, liver or kidney cancer. Each CDR3 is given with its conserved first and last residue. The order of the fields is J gene, V gene, CDR3 protein.

>TRBJ1-2|TRBV7-8
CASSYGHTRKTYGYTF
>TRBJ2-1|TRBV4-2
CASSQEGLARSSYNEQFF
>TRBJ2-7|TRBV27
CASSPLEEGKGLAGEQYF
>TRBJ2-2|TRBV11-2
CASSSLVNTGELFF
>TRBJ1-2|TRBV19
CASSRDYGYTF
>TRBJ2-5|TRBV5-4
CASSSPPGLAEETQYF
>NA|TRBV19
CASSIEYWDGSYEQYF
>TRBJ2-7|TRBV28
CASGTGAAYEQYF
>TRBJ1-1|TRBV6-5
CASNSLGPVTEAFF
>TRBJ2-1|TRBV5-4
CASSLNPGPYNEQFF
>TRBJ2-7|TRBV7-8
CASSLGAGQGSYEQYF
>TRBJ2-2|TRBV10-1
CASSPVVGELFF
>TRBJ1-4|TRBV4-1
CASSRDRANEKLFF
>TRBJ1-1|TRBV5-5
CASSSTGANTEAFF
>TRBJ2-1|TRBV4-1
CASSLTSTGSSYNEQFF
>NA|TRBV5-1
CASSSGNEQYF
>TRBJ1-5|TRBV18
CASSPLQGVQPQHF
>TRBJ1-4|TRBV19
CASSKGADNEKLFF
>TRBJ2-7|TRBV27
CASSFLGEGYEQYF
>TRBJ2-7|TRBV7-6
CASPRTGLAGDEQYF
>TRBJ2-3|TRBV2
CALGGTDTQYF
>TRBJ1-5|TRBV28
CASTTPGTRDSRNQPQHF
>TRBJ1-1|TRBV6-6
CASSYMGAVNTEAFF
>TRBJ2-5|TRBV11-3
CASSPQGTGETQYF
>TRBJ2-1|TRBV2
CASSEESSSYNEQFF
>TRBJ2-6|TRBV19
CASRRVSGGSGANVLTF
>TRBJ2-7|TRBV27
CASSLSTGSYEQYF
>TRBJ2-5|TRBV19
CASSTGGETQYF
>TRBJ1-3|TRBV5-4
CASSDGRKLSGNTIYF
>TRBJ2-7|TRBV7-2
CASSERGRTATYEQYF